Listed here are 5 T cell receptor beta chains from one sample, sequenced in a study of lymphopenia after photon versus proton radiotherapy. The protocol was immunoSEQ multiplex PCR, while the TCRdb copy is restricted to in-frame clones and leaves out a portion. The sample has 52,000 or so clones, 92% seen once. Sequenced material: peripheral blood, taken from a patient treated with photon-based radiotherapy. The receptors here all came from a woman between 35 and 50 years old with cholangiocarcinoma.

The table lists this clone with a count of one. J is TRBJ2-7 and V is TRBV6-5; D is unresolved. The CDR3 is 15 amino acids. The germline gives CDR1 MNHEY, CDR2 SVGAGI. The V gene lost 1 base and the J gene lost 1 base, with 11 bases spanning the gap. DNA for the CDR3: TGTGCCAGCAGTTACTTAGCAGTCGCATCCTACGAGCAGTACTTC. It codes for CASSYLAVASYEQYF.

J is TRBJ2-1 and V is TRBV6-1; D gene unclear. The CDR3 is made up of 12 amino acids. Deletions cut 6 bases from V and 6 bases from J, with 9 bases between. Germline lookup yields CDR1 MNHNS and CDR2 SASEGT. Written as DNA, the CDR3 is TGTGCCAGCAGGAACCTAGGCAATGAGCAGTTCTTC. Its protein is CASRNLGNEQFF.

The rearrangement uses TRBV7-2 and TRBJ2-7; D may correspond to TRBD1 or TRBD2 (5 bases each). The V gene's germline CDR1 is SGHTA and CDR2 FQGNSA. This CDR3 has 12 residues. Trimming took off 6 bases at V and 9 bases at J, with 15 bases between the two ends. In nucleotides, the CDR3 is TGTGCCAGCAGTCTGGGGACCCCAAGGCAGTACTTC. Encoded protein: CASSLGTPRQYF. The full variable domain, with the rest looked up from reference TRBV7-2 and TRBJ2-7, is GAGVSQSPSNKVTEKGKDVELRCDPISGHTALYWYRQSLGQGLEFLIYFQGNSAPDKSGLPSDRFSAERTGGSVSTLTIQRTQQEDSAVYLCASSLGTPRQYFGPGTRLTVT.

This clone was seen a single time. The rearrangement uses TRBV10-1 and TRBJ2-7; possibly TRBD2 for D (7 bases). CDR1 WNHNN and CDR2 SYGVQD come from the germline V gene (reference sequence). V lost 3 bases and J 6 bases, leaving 15 bases between the germline ends. There are 14 residues in the CDR3. CDR3 nucleotides: TGCGCCAGCAGTGATATGGCGGGGGCCACCGAGCAGTACTTC. Translation gives CASSDMAGATEQYF.

This chain uses TRBV5-1 with TRBJ2-7; D gene ambiguous. There are 14 residues in the CDR3. The V gene lost 0 bases and the J gene lost 3 bases, with 10 bases spanning the gap. Germline-derived CDR1 and CDR2 are SGHRS and YFSETQ. The CDR3 spells CASSLDSNLYEQYF. The CDR3 coding sequence is TGCGCCAGCAGCTTGGACTCAAACCTCTACGAGCAGTACTTC.